One sample yielded the 5 T cell receptor beta chains listed below, sequenced in a study of beta chain features in type 1 diabetes. Overall study findings and caveats: In every one of the four CD4+ subsets, TCRB CDR3s were moderately but significantly shorter in Type 1 diabetes patients.

Which antigens these TCRs recognize remains unknown. Expressed TCRB transcripts got sequenced, as all isolated RNA was reverse transcribed. Libraries were prepared by immunoSEQ multiplex PCR; TCRdb keeps only in-frame clonotypes and omits some of them. The sample contains some 700,000 clones, roughly an eighth of which appear only once. Sequencing was carried out using naive CD4+ T cells from blood. These receptors all stem from a man aged 18 to 29 with type 1 diabetes.

As regards this clone: The same CDR3 is also encoded by other DNA sequences in this sample. J is TRBJ2-3 and V is TRBV7-9; 15 bases are shared with TRBD2. J was trimmed by 3 bases and V by 5 bases; bases with no gene match: 6. The CDR3 has 17 residues. The V gene's germline CDR1 is SEHNR and CDR2 FQNEAQ (reference sequence). For the CDR3, the DNA is TGTGCCAGCAGCCCCGGGACTAGCGGGGGGCTAACAGATACGCAGTATTTT. Amino acid sequence: CASSPGTSGGLTDTQYF.

This clone was recorded a few times. This rearrangement joins TRBV6-1 to TRBJ2-1; 10 bases agree with TRBD1. The junction had 7 bases not matched to a gene; V was cut back by 6 bases and J by 8 bases. The CDR3 is made up of 14 amino acids. Germline values: CDR1 MNHNS, CDR2 SASEGT. CDR3 in amino acids: CASSLLTGGDEQFF. In DNA, the CDR3 is TGTGCCAGCAGCCTCCTGACAGGGGGCGATGAGCAGTTCTTC.

This clone was picked up a small number of times. The chain uses TRBV29-1 and TRBJ1-1; D is ambiguous. The germline V gene encodes CDR1 SQVTM and CDR2 ANQGSEA. The CDR3 covers 11 residues. The CDR3 coding sequence is TGCAGAGCCCGATCGAACACTGAAGCTTTCTTT. Amino acids: CRARSNTEAFF. Based on the CDR3 plus reference TRBV29-1 and TRBJ1-1, the full variable domain is SAVISQKPSRDICQRGTSLTIQCQVDSQVTMMFWYRQQPGQSLTLIATANQGSEATYESGFVIDKFPISRPNLTFSTLTVSNMSPEDSSIYLCRARSNTEAFFGQGTRLTVV.

This chain uses TRBV7-9 with TRBJ1-5, with D possibly matching TRBD1 (6 bases). This CDR3 has 13 residues. The germline gives CDR1 SEHNR, CDR2 FQNEAQ (reference sequence). V lost 6 bases, J lost 5 bases, and 11 bases lay in between. The CDR3 sequence is CASSHPGDQPQHF. CDR3 nucleotides: TGTGCCAGCAGTCACCCAGGGGATCAGCCCCAGCATTTT. Based on the CDR3 plus reference TRBV7-9 and TRBJ1-5, the full variable domain is DTGVSQNPRHKITKRGQNVTFRCDPISEHNRLYWYRQTLGQGPEFLTYFQNEAQLEKSRLLSDRFSAERPKGSFSTLEIQRTEQGDSAMYLCASSHPGDQPQHFGDGTRLSIL.

The chain carries TRBV14 and TRBJ2-1, with D perhaps assigned TRBD1 or TRBD2 (5 bases each). Germline V CDR1 and CDR2: SGHDN, FVKESK. The CDR3 spans 12 residues. V was clipped by 5 bases and J by 11 bases, with 13 bases between them. The CDR3 DNA reads as TGTGCCAGCAGCACCGGGGCCCGGAAGCAGTTCTTC. As protein: CASSTGARKQFF.